Below, 18 T cell receptor beta chains from the same sample are listed, as sequenced in a study of cytomegalovirus exposure and HLA in healthy donors. PCR involved 60 Vbeta and 13 Jbeta primers. Using immunoSEQ multiplex PCR, the repertoire was profiled, and TCRdb retains in-frame clones only, with some absent. Altogether around 150,000 clones are present, approximately 71% being singletons, with the ten largest covering around 4.5%. The specimen was PBMCs. Every receptor here comes from a woman between 18 and 30 years old in good health and CMV-seropositive.

The chain employs TRBV2 and TRBJ1-1; D is unresolved. Germline-derived CDR1 and CDR2 are SNHLY and FYNNEI. V was shortened by 7 bases and J by 0 bases, with 9 bases between the two germline ends. The CDR3 length is 13 residues. As DNA, the CDR3 is TGTGCCAGCACTTACAGCCTGAACACTGAAGCTTTCTTT. It codes for CASTYSLNTEAFF.

The chain joins TRBV18 to TRBJ1-4, with TRBD1 identical over 8 bases. After removal of 6 bases from V and 4 bases from J, the junction contained 7 bases not matched to a gene. The CDR3 is made up of 15 amino acids. CDR1 KGHSH and CDR2 LQKENI come from the germline V gene. The CDR3 here is CASSPQGARNEKLFF. DNA for the CDR3: TGTGCCAGCTCGCCTCAGGGGGCGCGTAATGAAAAACTGTTTTTT.

The chain recombines TRBV1 with TRBJ1-2. TRBV1 is deemed a pseudogene. The CDR3 is 17 residues long. CDR3 sequence: CTSSHEGEGVRNYGYTF. CDR3 sequence (DNA): TGCACCAGCAGCCATGAGGGGGAGGGAGTCCGCAACTATGGCTACACCTTC.

The chain couples TRBV25-1 to TRBJ2-1; 8 positions match TRBD2. V shed 3 bases and J 5 bases; nucleotides not matched to a gene: 15. CDR3 length equals 18 residues. Germline V gene data show CDR1 as MGHDK and CDR2 as SYGVNS. The CDR3 DNA follows: TGTGCCAGCAGTGATGGGTTCAGAGCGGGAGTTCTAAACAATGAGCAGTTCTTC. Residues: CASSDGFRAGVLNNEQFF.

The V gene is TRBV2, the J gene TRBJ1-1, with a tentative D call TRBD1 (6 bases). V was shortened by 6 bases and J by 1 base, with 9 bases between the two germline ends. This CDR3 is built from 13 residues. CDR1 is SNHLY, CDR2 FYNNEI, per germline. CDR3 amino acids: CASRTGRNTEAFF. CDR3 nucleotides: TGTGCCAGCAGGACAGGTCGGAACACTGAAGCTTTCTTT.

The V call is TRBV7-9, the J call TRBJ2-3; TRBD2 might be the D (6 bases). V shed 5 bases and J shed 7 bases, with 13 bases lying between them. The CDR3 totals 13 residues. From germline, CDR1 is SEHNR and CDR2 FQNEAQ (reference sequence). For the CDR3, the DNA is TGTGCCAGCAGCCCGGGACTTACGTATACGCAGTATTTT. As protein: CASSPGLTYTQYF.

The chain recombines TRBV6-5 with TRBJ2-5, with D possibly TRBD1 on 5 matching bases. The germline V gene encodes CDR1 MNHEY and CDR2 SVGAGI. CDR3 length: 15 amino acids. Trimming took 5 bases from V and 2 from J, leaving 15 bases between them. The DNA for the CDR3 is TGTGCCAGCAGTCGCACTCGGACACGACAAGAGACCCAGTACTTC. It encodes CASSRTRTRQETQYF.

The V gene is TRBV7-8, the J gene TRBJ1-5; a possible D gene is TRBD1 (5 bases). The CDR3 is 15 amino acids. The germline V gene has CDR1 SGHVS and CDR2 FQNEAQ. V was pared by 4 bases and J by 3 bases, with 13 bases between. Here the CDR3 reads CASSSSGGVNQPQHF. CDR3 bases: TGTGCCAGCAGCTCGTCGGGAGGGGTCAATCAGCCCCAGCATTTT.

The chain employs TRBV4-2 and TRBJ2-7, with D perhaps TRBD2 (6 bases). Per germline, CDR1 LGHNA and CDR2 YNFKEQ. CDR3 length: 16 residues. The ends were cut back, 0 bases at V and 4 bases at J, with 16 bases in the middle. The CDR3 coding sequence is TGTGCCAGCAGCCAAGAAGCCGGACTATCGTTTTACGAGCAGTACTTC. Translated, it gives CASSQEAGLSFYEQYF.

This clone was observed a handful of times. The V gene is TRBV28, the J gene TRBJ2-4; possibly TRBD2 for D (6 bases). This CDR3 spans 14 amino acids. Per germline, CDR1 MDHEN and CDR2 SYDVKM. Trimming shortened V by 3 bases and J by 3 bases, and 9 bases separated the two germline ends. CDR3 sequence reads: CASSFGGSKNIQYF. CDR3 sequence (DNA): TGTGCCAGCAGTTTTGGGGGGAGCAAAAACATTCAGTACTTC.

The chain couples TRBV18 to TRBJ2-5, with D unresolved. Germline CDR1 and CDR2: KGHSH and LQKENI. This CDR3 contains 11 residues. Trimming stripped 3 bases from V and 7 bases from J, with 6 bases between. The CDR3 is CASSPLVTQYF. CDR3 DNA: TGTGCCAGCTCACCTCTTGTGACCCAGTACTTC. Supplemented by reference TRBV18 and TRBJ2-5, the full variable domain reads NAGVMQNPRHLVRRRGQEARLRCSPMKGHSHVYWYRQLPEEGLKFMVYLQKENIIDESGMPKERFSAEFPKEGPSILRIQQVVRGDSAAYFCASSPLVTQYFGPGTRLLVL.

This clone has more than one count but fewer than ten. The J gene is TRBJ2-5, the V gene TRBV6-5; unclear D gene. The better agreement between TRBJ2-7 and the DNA end casts doubt on the J call. CDR1 is MNHEY, CDR2 SVGAGI, per germline. CDR3 length: 15 amino acids. The CDR3 loop reads CASSYSRVPSYEQYF. The CDR3 DNA sequence: TGTGCCAGCAGTTACTCGAGAGTTCCTTCCTACGAGCAGTACTTC.

This chain joins TRBV27 and TRBJ2-1, with D perhaps matching TRBD2 (5 bases). The germline CDR1 and CDR2 sequences are MNHEY and SMNVEV (reference sequence). V lost 0 bases to trimming and J lost 8 bases, with 17 bases between them. The CDR3 is made up of 16 amino acids. The CDR3 nucleotides are TGTGCCAGCAGTTTATCGGGCGGTCTAGCTACCGATGAGCAGTTCTTC. It is translated as CASSLSGGLATDEQFF.

The V and J genes are TRBV6-1 and TRBJ2-5; D gene unclear. CDR1 and CDR2 (germline): MNHNS, SASEGT. The CDR3 spans 11 residues. V was clipped by 5 bases and J by 3 bases, with 4 bases between them. CDR3 nucleotide sequence: TGTGCCAGCAGTTTTAAAGAGACCCAGTACTTC. This translates into CASSFKETQYF.

This clone occurred a few times. The chain uses TRBV10-1 and TRBJ2-7, with 7 bases that match TRBD1. V lost 3 bases to trimming and J lost 0 bases; unmatched junction nucleotides: 5. CDR1 and CDR2 from the germline V gene are WNHNN and SYGVQD (reference sequence). The CDR3 is made up of 15 amino acids. The CDR3 protein is CASSEGGASSYEQYF. As DNA, the CDR3 is TGCGCCAGCAGTGAAGGGGGCGCCTCCTCCTACGAGCAGTACTTC.

The V call is TRBV5-6, the J call TRBJ2-5; D might be TRBD1 (5 bases). Trimming cost V 4 bases and J 2 bases, with 18 bases left between them. The CDR3 sequence is 16 residues long. The germline gives CDR1 SGHDT, CDR2 YYEEEE. The CDR3: CASSLRGGAGQETQYF. CDR3 in DNA: TGTGCCAGCAGCCTACGAGGTGGGGCAGGTCAAGAGACCCAGTACTTC. Filled out from reference TRBV5-6 and TRBJ2-5, the complete variable domain reads DAGVTQSPTHLIKTRGQQVTLRCSPKSGHDTVSWYQQALGQGPQFIFQYYEEEERQRGNFPDRFSGHQFPNYSSELNVNALLLGDSALYLCASSLRGGAGQETQYFGPGTRLLVL.

This rearrangement joins TRBV5-1 to TRBJ1-1; D is perhaps TRBD1 (5 bases). The CDR3 extends over 15 amino acids. Trimming removed 2 bases at V and 0 bases at J, with 11 bases between. The germline gives CDR1 SGHRS, CDR2 YFSETQ. The CDR3 DNA sequence: TGCGCCAGCAGCTTAGGGACTCCGATGAACACTGAAGCTTTCTTT. It codes for CASSLGTPMNTEAFF.

The J gene is TRBJ1-2, the V gene TRBV6-5; D is possibly TRBD1 (6 bases). This CDR3 contains 15 residues. The germline V gene has CDR1 MNHEY and CDR2 SVGAGI. Trimming removed 2 bases from V and 5 bases from J, with 15 bases in between. CDR3 protein: CASSYTLGHLYGYTF. Here the CDR3 DNA reads TGTGCCAGCAGTTACACCCTGGGACACCTTTATGGCTACACCTTC.